This T cell receptor (beta chain) was captured by sequencing in a study of CD8 T cells in Susac syndrome. The authors sequenced TCR beta from blood CD8+ and CD4+ T cells. An amount of RNA that ranged from roughly 0.5 to 1 ug was reverse transcribed with random hexamers. Each CDR3 protein gets one entry after TCRdb re-called the immunoSEQ multiplex PCR reads with MiXCR. The data show 150,000 or so distinct CDR3 sequences, with roughly 95% seen just once and over 0.09% held by the top ten. Sample: CD4+ T cells from PBMCs. The sequence was obtained from a human donor with multiple sclerosis.

In DNA form, the CDR3 reads TGCAGTGCTAGAGATCGCACTGGCTTCGAGGGGGAGCTGTTTTTT. Protein sequence: CSARDRTGFEGELFF. This chain links TRBV20-1 with TRBJ2-2; D unresolved. CDR1 and CDR2 (germline): DFQATT, SNEGSKA (reference sequence). V lost 0 bases to trimming and J lost 8 bases, with 16 bases between them. The CDR3 contains 15 residues.